Each of the 16 T cell receptor beta chains below was sequenced from the same sample in a study of Ad26.COV2.S vaccination and SARS-CoV-2 variants. Documented treatment: about 20 received Ad26.COV2.S at low or high dose, single or two shots; roughly five received placebo; per-sample allocation not given. The investigators took samples on day 63 after the first vaccine or placebo injection. Method: immunoSEQ multiplex PCR; TCRdb's copy keeps in-frame clones and lacks some. The sample has some 290,000 clones; 70% to 90% are singletons. Sequencing was performed on peripheral blood, taken in a trial of Ad26.COV2.S vaccine versus placebo. These receptors all come from a person aged 18-60 years who received the Ad26.COV2.S COVID-19 vaccine or a placebo.

The genes are TRBV2 and TRBJ2-5; D is ambiguous. V was clipped by 5 bases and J by 5 bases, with 12 bases between them. The CDR3 totals 13 residues. Germline CDR1 and CDR2: SNHLY and FYNNEI. CDR3 sequence (DNA): TGTGCCAGCAGTTCTAGGACCAGCGAGACCCAGTACTTC. It codes for CASSSRTSETQYF. Filled out from reference TRBV2 and TRBJ2-5, the complete variable domain reads EPEVTQTPSHQVTQMGQEVILRCVPISNHLYFYWYRQILGQKVEFLVSFYNNEISEKSEIFDDQFSVERPDGSNFTLKIRSTKLEDSAMYFCASSSRTSETQYFGPGTRLLVL.

Of note for this clone: Other DNA sequences in the same sample also yield this CDR3. The V call is TRBV20-1, the J call TRBJ2-7; no clear D. Germline V gene data show CDR1 as DFQATT and CDR2 as SNEGSKA (reference sequence). The ends were cut back, 1 base at V and 3 bases at J, with 4 bases in the middle. This CDR3 comprises 11 residues. Here the CDR3 reads CSARGGYEQYF. The CDR3 DNA is TGCAGTGCTAGAGGGGGCTACGAGCAGTACTTC.

Details on this clone: Different DNA sequences within this sample yield the same CDR3. The CDR3 sequence: CAWSVLGQGAEAFF. The CDR3, as DNA: TGTGCCTGGAGTGTACTCGGGCAGGGGGCTGAAGCTTTCTTT. This chain joins TRBV30 and TRBJ1-1; 7 bases are shared with TRBD1. Germline-derived CDR1 and CDR2 are GTSNPN and SVGIG (reference sequence). The CDR3 sequence is 14 residues long. Germline trimming cut 0 bases from V and 6 bases from J; bases unmatched to any gene: 7.

V gene TRBV10-3 combines with J gene TRBJ2-7, with 7 positions matching TRBD1. Germline CDR1 is ENHRY and CDR2 is SYGVKD. This CDR3 comprises 13 residues. V dropped 4 bases and J dropped 3; count of bases not matched to a gene: 3. The CDR3 bases are TGTGCCATCAGTGTCGACAGGGACTACGAGCAGTACTTC. Amino acids: CAISVDRDYEQYF.

The chain couples TRBV5-4 to TRBJ2-2, with 10 nucleotides matching TRBD2. This CDR3 contains 14 residues. The J segment lost 7 bases and the V segment lost 4 bases, leaving 4 bases of the junction unmatched. Germline V gene sequence: CDR1 SGHNT, CDR2 YYREEE (reference sequence). The CDR3 here is CASSRTSGGGELFF. As DNA, the CDR3 is TGTGCCAGCAGCCGGACTAGCGGTGGCGGGGAGCTGTTTTTT.

The chain recombines TRBV28 with TRBJ2-7; unclear D gene. Germline V CDR1 and CDR2: MDHEN, SYDVKM. The CDR3 spans 11 residues. V lost 4 bases, J lost 9 bases, and 10 bases lay in between. The CDR3 region is CASSSPPMQYF. CDR3 coding DNA: TGTGCCAGCAGTTCCCCCCCCATGCAGTACTTC. The variable domain in full, with the rest retrieved from reference TRBV28 and TRBJ2-7, is DVKVTQSSRYLVKRTGEKVFLECVQDMDHENMFWYRQDPGLGLRLIYFSYDVKMKEKGDIPEGYSVSREKKERFSLILESASTNQTSMYLCASSSPPMQYFGPGTRLTVT.

The J gene is TRBJ2-5, the V gene TRBV6-7; D tentatively reads TRBD1 or TRBD2 (6 bases each). TRBV6-7 belongs to the ORF category, with a function that is uncertain. V was trimmed by 2 bases and J by 0 bases, leaving 10 bases between them. The CDR3 has 15 amino acids. CDR3 DNA: TGTGCCAGCAGTTACCGAGGGGGGTACCAAGAGACCCAGTACTTC. Translating it yields CASSYRGGYQETQYF.

V is TRBV6-2 or TRBV6-3 and J is TRBJ2-5; a possible D gene is TRBD1 (7 bases). The CDR3 consists of 15 residues. Germline V gene lookup returns CDR1 MNHEY and CDR2 SVGEGT. Trimming cost V 3 bases and J 5 bases, with 16 bases left between them. CDR3 coding DNA: TGTGCCAGCAGTTATTTCAGGGGGGTTTTGGAGACCCAGTACTTC. It yields the protein CASSYFRGVLETQYF.

The chain couples TRBV2 to TRBJ1-3; D is possibly TRBD1 (6 bases). This CDR3 region has 14 residues. Germline lookup yields CDR1 SNHLY and CDR2 FYNNEI. Trimming took off 6 bases at V and 4 bases at J, with 13 bases between the two ends. CDR3 nucleotide sequence: TGTGCCAGCAGAGCCAGGGGTGGGGGAAACACCATATATTTT. Protein: CASRARGGGNTIYF.

The genes are TRBV5-6 and TRBJ2-5, with TRBD2 identical over 9 bases. Germline lookup yields CDR1 SGHDT and CDR2 YYEEEE. V was clipped by 1 base and J by 2 bases; unmatched bases: 6. There are 16 residues in the CDR3. The CDR3 is CASSLRIAGVQETQYF. The CDR3, as DNA: TGTGCCAGCAGCTTGAGGATAGCGGGGGTTCAAGAGACCCAGTACTTC.

The genes are TRBV3-1 (or the pseudogene TRBV3-2) and TRBJ2-7; 13 positions agree with TRBD2. The V and J ends lost 3 bases and 2 bases, in that order; junction bases with no gene match: 1. Germline CDR1 is LGHDT and CDR2 is YNNKEL (reference sequence). The CDR3 runs 15 residues. The CDR3 DNA follows: TGTGCCAGCAGCCACGGGACTAGCGGGGCCTACGAGCAGTACTTC. It translates to CASSHGTSGAYEQYF.

V usage is TRBV18 and J usage is TRBJ1-5; 9 nucleotides line up with TRBD1. There are 16 residues in the CDR3. Per the germline V gene, CDR1 is KGHSH and CDR2 is LQKENI. V was clipped by 5 bases and J by 5 bases; unmatched bases: 10. In nucleotides, the CDR3 is TGTGCCAGCTCAGAACGACAGGGGGGCGACCATCAGCCCCAGCATTTT. It specifies CASSERQGGDHQPQHF. The variable domain in full, with the rest retrieved from reference TRBV18 and TRBJ1-5, is NAGVMQNPRHLVRRRGQEARLRCSPMKGHSHVYWYRQLPEEGLKFMVYLQKENIIDESGMPKERFSAEFPKEGPSILRIQQVVRGDSAAYFCASSERQGGDHQPQHFGDGTRLSIL.

In regard to this clone: This same CDR3 is encoded by further DNA sequences in the sample. The genes are TRBV11-3 and TRBJ2-2; no definite D call. The germline V gene encodes CDR1 SGHNT and CDR2 YENEEA. The CDR3 length is 14 residues. With 1 base removed from V and 2 bases from J, the gap between germline ends came to 5 bases. Here the CDR3 reads CASSLGRNTGELFF. CDR3 nucleotide sequence: TGTGCCAGCAGCTTAGGCAGAAACACCGGGGAGCTGTTTTTT.

This sequence joins TRBV7-2 and TRBJ1-2; 7 bases are shared with TRBD1. CDR1 is SGHTA and CDR2 is FQGNSA in the germline V gene. CDR3 length equals 14 residues. Germline trimming cut 3 bases from V and 8 bases from J; bases unmatched to any gene: 9. CDR3 bases: TGTGCCAGCAGCTTCCGACAGGGCGGGGAGGGCTACACCTTC. Protein product: CASSFRQGGEGYTF.

In regard to this clone: Other DNA sequences in the sample encode the same CDR3. The chain combines TRBV5-6 with TRBJ2-1, with 8 bases that match TRBD2. The germline V gene encodes CDR1 SGHDT and CDR2 YYEEEE. Trimming took 10 bases from V and 1 from J; bases not matched to a gene: 4. There are 13 residues in the CDR3. DNA of the CDR3: TGTGCCTGCGGGGGGTTTTCCTACAATGAGCAGTTCTTC. Its protein is CACGGFSYNEQFF.

The rearrangement uses TRBV11-2 and TRBJ2-1; D possibly corresponds to TRBD1 (6 bases). The CDR3 loop spans 13 amino acids. Germline-derived CDR1 and CDR2 are SGHAT and FQNNGV. V shed 5 bases and J shed 10 bases, with 15 bases lying between them. CDR3 sequence (DNA): TGTGCCAGCAGCCCATCACAGGGCGGCGAGCAGTTCTTC. This encodes CASSPSQGGEQFF.